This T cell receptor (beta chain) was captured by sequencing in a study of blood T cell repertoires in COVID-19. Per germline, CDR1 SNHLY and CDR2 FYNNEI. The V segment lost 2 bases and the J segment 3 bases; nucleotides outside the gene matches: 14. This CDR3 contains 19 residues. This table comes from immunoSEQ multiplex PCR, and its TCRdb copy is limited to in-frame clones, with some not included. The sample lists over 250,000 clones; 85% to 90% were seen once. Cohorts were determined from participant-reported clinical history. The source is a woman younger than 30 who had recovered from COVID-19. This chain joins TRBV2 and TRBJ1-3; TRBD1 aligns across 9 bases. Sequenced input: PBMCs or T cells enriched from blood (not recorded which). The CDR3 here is CASSERGSFTGGFGNTIYF. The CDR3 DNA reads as TGTGCCAGCAGTGAAAGGGGCTCATTTACAGGGGGCTTTGGAAACACCATATATTTT.